The 15 T cell receptor beta chains below all came from one sample that was sequenced in a study of T cells in Graves' hyperthyroidism and ophthalmopathy. TCR beta CDR3 region amplification was performed from RNA transcripts. The HTBI primer set was used in a first-round RT-PCR of the TCR CDR3. TCRdb re-called the multiplex PCR reads with MiXCR, one entry per CDR3 protein. The table has more than 300,000 distinct CDR3 sequences, more than 14% seen once; the top ten hold 20%. The specimen sequenced was blood. These receptors were collected from a woman under 40 with Graves' ophthalmopathy.

This clonotype came up once. Just one base apart from a much larger clone, this may be a read error. The chain carries TRBV13 and TRBJ2-4; D is undetermined. Trimming pared 7 bases from V and 5 bases from J, leaving 15 bases between. Germline V CDR1 and CDR2: PRHDT, FYEKMQ (reference sequence). CDR3 length: 14 residues. The CDR3 region is CASTPRWAENIQYF. For the CDR3, the DNA is TGTGCCAGCACCCCACGGTGGGCGGAAAACATTCAGTACTTC.

This clonotype was detected many times. The genes are TRBV24-1 and TRBJ2-2, with 7 nucleotides matching TRBD1. The CDR3 loop spans 16 amino acids. Germline CDR1 KGHDR, CDR2 SFDVKD. V gave up 4 bases and J gave up 7 bases; unmatched junction bases: 11. This CDR3 is CATSESPTGADGELFF. The CDR3, as DNA: TGTGCCACCAGTGAGTCACCTACAGGGGCGGACGGGGAGCTGTTTTTT.

The chain recombines TRBV7-9 with TRBJ1-5; tentatively, D is TRBD1 (5 bases). Looked up from germline, CDR1 is SEHNR and CDR2 is FQNEAQ (reference sequence). V dropped 5 bases and J dropped 3 bases, with 17 bases sitting between them. This CDR3 has 16 residues. In DNA form, the CDR3 reads TGTGCCAGCAGCGCGACGGGGGGAGACTCCAATCAGCCCCAGCATTTT. Translated: CASSATGGDSNQPQHF.

This clonotype has a count of ten or more. The V gene is TRBV7-9, the J gene TRBJ1-5; unclear D gene. V gave up 5 bases and J gave up 3 bases, with 11 bases separating them. The CDR3 extends over 14 amino acids. In germline, CDR1 is SEHNR, CDR2 FQNEAQ (reference sequence). The CDR3 DNA reads as TGTGCCAGCAGCCTGGACGCTTACAATCAGCCCCAGCATTTT. It encodes CASSLDAYNQPQHF. The complete variable domain, with remaining parts taken from reference TRBV7-9 and TRBJ1-5, reads DTGVSQNPRHKITKRGQNVTFRCDPISEHNRLYWYRQTLGQGPEFLTYFQNEAQLEKSRLLSDRFSAERPKGSFSTLEIQRTEQGDSAMYLCASSLDAYNQPQHFGDGTRLSIL.

In its sample, this clonotype was seen a few times. The chain employs TRBV10-3 and TRBJ1-2; 9 bases align to TRBD1. With 7 bases clipped from V and 2 bases from J, the junction kept 11 bases outside the gene matches. Per germline, CDR1 ENHRY and CDR2 SYGVKD. This CDR3 is built from 16 residues. For the CDR3, the DNA is TGTGCCATCACTAACTCGGGACAGGGACTAAACTATGGCTACACCTTC. Protein product: CAITNSGQGLNYGYTF.

The V gene is TRBV12-3 or TRBV12-4, the J gene TRBJ2-7; D remains unclear. Deletions cut 3 bases from V and 3 bases from J, with 12 bases between. This CDR3 contains 14 residues. DNA for the CDR3: TGTGCCAGCAGTTTTATGCCAGCCTACTACGAGCAGTACTTC. This codes for CASSFMPAYYEQYF.

In this sample, this clonotype turned up many times. The chain combines TRBV3-1 with TRBJ1-4; D is unclear. V was cut by 0 bases and J by 5 bases, with 10 bases left in between. Germline V gene lookup returns CDR1 LGHDT and CDR2 YNNKEL (reference sequence). The CDR3 runs 15 residues. The CDR3 coding sequence is TGTGCCAGCAGCCAAGAACCGGCCCGGAATGAAAAACTGTTTTTT. Translating it yields CASSQEPARNEKLFF.

This clonotype was recorded many times. The chain combines TRBV5-1 with TRBJ2-2; weak D call: TRBD1 (5 bases). The germline V and J ends were trimmed by 8 bases and 0 bases, with 14 bases remaining between them. The CDR3 is 15 amino acids. Germline assignment: CDR1 SGHRS and CDR2 YFSETQ. The CDR3: CASALDTSNTGELFF. The CDR3 region has the DNA TGCGCCAGTGCCTTGGACACTTCGAACACCGGGGAGCTGTTTTTT. The full variable domain, its missing parts supplied by reference TRBV5-1 and TRBJ2-2, is KAGVTQTPRYLIKTRGQQVTLSCSPISGHRSVSWYQQTPGQGLQFLFEYFSETQRNKGNFPGRFSGRQFSNSRSEMNVSTLELGDSALYLCASALDTSNTGELFFGEGSRLTVL.

This clonotype occurred many times. This sequence joins TRBV2 and TRBJ2-3; D remains unclear. The CDR3 is made up of 16 amino acids. CDR1 and CDR2 from the germline V gene are SNHLY and FYNNEI. V gave up 8 bases and J gave up 0 bases, with 18 bases separating them. The CDR3 spells CASLRFEYSSTDTQYF. The CDR3 bases are TGTGCCAGCCTTAGATTCGAGTACAGTAGCACAGATACGCAGTATTTT.

This clonotype was seen a handful of times. The rearrangement uses TRBV9 and TRBJ2-7, with TRBD2 matching over 10 bases. The CDR3 spans 17 residues. V lost 3 bases and J lost 4; bases outside the gene matches: 13. Looked up from germline, CDR1 is SGDLS and CDR2 is YYNGEE. The CDR3 spells CASSEGKGVAGGYEQYF. The CDR3 bases are TGTGCCAGCAGCGAGGGTAAAGGGGTAGCGGGGGGATACGAGCAGTACTTC.

This clonotype was seen repeatedly, ten times or more. The chain joins TRBV28 to TRBJ2-7, with 7 nucleotides matching TRBD1. V lost 6 bases to trimming and J lost 2 bases; unmatched junction nucleotides: 4. The CDR3 consists of 13 residues. The germline V gene has CDR1 MDHEN and CDR2 SYDVKM. CDR3 loop: CASRRQGPYEQYF. The CDR3 DNA sequence: TGTGCCAGCAGACGACAGGGACCCTACGAGCAGTACTTC.

This clonotype has only a few counts. The rearrangement links TRBV20-1 to TRBJ2-3; D possibly corresponds to TRBD2 (5 bases). Trimming stripped 3 bases from V and 5 bases from J, with 24 bases between. In germline, CDR1 is DFQATT, CDR2 SNEGSKA (reference sequence). CDR3 length equals 17 residues. The CDR3 coding sequence is TGCAGTGCTAGGCCCCGTTTGATGGCGAGGGTGGGAGATACGCAGTATTTT. Residues: CSARPRLMARVGDTQYF.

This clonotype was detected many times. V usage is TRBV28 and J usage is TRBJ1-2; no firm D call. Germline V CDR1 and CDR2: MDHEN, SYDVKM. V shed 3 bases and J shed 1 base, with 6 bases lying between them. This CDR3 contains 13 residues. The CDR3 DNA sequence: TGTGCCAGCAGTTTTTCCGTTAACTATGGCTACACCTTC. It translates to CASSFSVNYGYTF.

This clonotype turned up a few times. This rearrangement joins TRBV7-9 to TRBJ2-7; TRBD1 is a possible D gene (5 bases). With 8 bases removed from V and 2 bases from J, the gap between germline ends came to 22 bases. Per germline, CDR1 SEHNR and CDR2 FQNEAQ (reference sequence). CDR3 size: 16 residues. The DNA for the CDR3 is TGTGCCAGCCTGGGGCCCAGGTTGTCCCCTCCCTACGAGCAGTACTTC. This translates into CASLGPRLSPPYEQYF.

This clonotype was seen ten or more times. One end of the junction fails to match germline, which may point to a read error. The gene calls are TRBV18 and TRBJ1-2; D perhaps matches TRBD1 (6 bases). This CDR3 has 16 amino acids. Germline lookup yields CDR1 KGHSH and CDR2 LQKENI. The CDR3 DNA sequence: TGTGCCAGCTCAACACCCTCCAGGGGATGGGACTATGGCTACACCTTC. Translating it yields CASSTPSRGWDYGYTF.